This paragraph reports one T cell receptor beta chain. Its target is not known. Each TCR library used around 4,000 ng of total RNA. UMIs containing a 6-nucleotide sample barcode were added via template switching. Using TCRalpha and TCRbeta cDNA, the researchers carried out two nested PCRs that lasted around 15 and 9 cycles. For each CDR3 protein, TCRdb gives one entry from its re-call of the 5' RACE reads, without DNA. The table lists about 350,000 distinct CDR3 sequences. The data are from a study of monozygotic twins with inflammatory bowel disease. Points from the study as a whole: Whereas healthy co-twins had higher TCRbeta diversity (inverse Simpson), IBD patients had lower diversity.

The CDR3 consists of 18 residues. The TCR was taken from a human donor with ulcerative colitis or Crohn's disease, or a healthy co-twin of an affected twin (not recorded which). The sample comprised blood. The chain joins TRBV12-3 or TRBV12-4 to TRBJ2-3; TCRdb picks TRBD2, but there is no DNA to check that call. Here the CDR3 reads CASSPSRLAGGGTDTQYF.